The present T cell receptor beta chain was sequenced within a study of human T cells and chemical hapten exposure. Time point defined: pre-sensitization, week 0. The treatment was: therapeutic diphenylcyclopropenone sensitization with weekly scalp DPC. Germline lookup yields CDR1 SGHVS and CDR2 FQNEAQ. The CDR3 sequence is 15 residues long. The junction had 8 bases not matched to a gene; V was cut back by 5 bases and J by 5 bases. TCRdb called the RACE reads again in MiXCR, with one record for every CDR3 protein. The sample contains approximately 400,000 distinct CDR3 sequences, less than 6.5% of which appear only once.

Sequencing was performed on whole blood, taken in connection with sensitization to the hapten diphenylcyclopropenone (DPC). The origin of this receptor is a woman between 45 and 65 years old with alopecia areata. Some clones in this sample may be carry-over from other donors' samples. The chain links TRBV7-8 to TRBJ2-1; 8 bases are shared with TRBD2. The CDR3 nucleotides are TGTGCCAGCAGCCGGAGCGGGAGCGATCACAATGAGCAGTTCTTC. Translated: CASSRSGSDHNEQFF.